This is a list of T cell receptor beta chains from one sample in a study of cytomegalovirus exposure and HLA in healthy donors. TCRdb keeps only in-frame clones here, not all; method: immunoSEQ multiplex PCR. The sample holds 130,000 to 150,000 clones, around four fifths seen once. Material for sequencing was PBMCs. Receptor source: a female donor in good health and CMV-seronegative. Each CDR3 is given with its conserved first and last residue. D genes are given only for firm matches. Size values are once, few and many counts, or a class for expanded clones, and some rows have none.

D gene	V gene	J gene	clone size	CDR3 protein	CDR3 DNA
TRBD2	TRBV5-4	TRBJ2-4	once	CASSSGGPVAKNIQYF	TGTGCCAGCAGCTCGGGGGGGCCTGTTGCCAAAAACATTCAGTACTTC
TRBD1	TRBV4-1	TRBJ1-2	-	CASSPGTGLGYTF	TGCGCCAGCAGCCCCGGGACAGGACTTGGCTACACCTTC
TRBD1	TRBV28	TRBJ1-5	-	CASSSGLQGESQPQHF	TGTGCCAGCAGTTCTGGGTTACAGGGGGAATCGCAGCCCCAGCATTTT
TRBD1	TRBV19	TRBJ1-2	few	CASSTTGTEHGYTF	TGTGCCAGTAGTACCACCGGGACAGAGCATGGCTACACCTTC
-	TRBV7-3	TRBJ2-1	-	CASSLGQNEQFF	TGTGCCAGCAGCTTAGGACAGAATGAGCAGTTCTTC
TRBD2	TRBV9	TRBJ2-1	few	CASSPSGGAGSEQFF	TGTGCCAGCAGCCCGAGCGGGGGGGCGGGAAGTGAGCAGTTCTTC
-	TRBV19	TRBJ2-7	-	CASSIDPGSYEQYF	TGTGCCAGTAGTATAGACCCGGGTTCCTACGAGCAGTACTTC
-	TRBV28	TRBJ1-1	once	CASSLVRVTGPEVRTEAFF	TGTGCCAGCAGTTTAGTAAGGGTGACAGGCCCAGAGGTGAGGACTGAAGCTTTCTTT
-	TRBV5-1	TRBJ2-7	once	CASSLAGSSTYEQYF	TGCGCCAGCAGCTTGGCGGGGAGTAGCACCTACGAGCAGTACTTC
-	TRBV30	TRBJ2-3	-	CAWSGTVTDTQYF	TGTGCCTGGAGTGGGACAGTCACAGATACGCAGTATTTT
-	TRBV4-2	TRBJ2-1	-	CASSQGQASGPNNEQFF	TGTGCCAGCAGCCAAGGACAGGCTAGCGGACCAAACAATGAGCAGTTCTTC
TRBD1	TRBV7-6	TRBJ1-6	-	CASSLVGQGSPLHF	TGTGCCAGCAGCTTAGTAGGACAGGGTTCACCCCTCCACTTT
TRBD2	TRBV5-1	TRBJ2-2	-	CASSLGLAGDTGELFF	TGCGCCAGCAGCTTGGGACTAGCGGGAGATACCGGGGAGCTGTTTTTT
-	TRBV28	TRBJ1-4	-	CASSQTGPNEKLFF	TGTGCCAGCAGTCAGACAGGTCCTAATGAAAAACTGTTTTTT
TRBD2	TRBV5-1	TRBJ2-1	-	CASSKGGLAGASSYNEQFF	TGCGCCAGCAGCAAAGGAGGACTAGCGGGAGCCAGCTCCTACAATGAGCAGTTCTTC
TRBD2	TRBV7-8	TRBJ2-7	-	CASSLGLATSSASYEQYF	TGTGCCAGCAGCTTAGGACTAGCGACTTCCTCGGCCTCCTACGAGCAGTACTTC
-	TRBV19	TRBJ1-2	-	CASSIGPGLYGYTF	TGTGCCAGTAGTATCGGCCCGGGACTATATGGCTACACCTTC
-	TRBV7-9	TRBJ1-1	-	CASSLDFTGMGNTEAFF	TGTGCCAGCAGCTTAGATTTTACAGGGATGGGGAACACTGAAGCTTTCTTT
-	TRBV7-9	TRBJ1-1	few	CSSSFFGVTSLNPEAFF	TGTTCCAGCAGCTTTTTCGGGGTGACGTCCCTGAACCCTGAAGCTTTCTTT
-	TRBV6-5	TRBJ1-2	few	CASSYLVQGTNYGYTF	TGTGCCAGCAGTTACCTTGTCCAGGGGACTAACTATGGCTACACCTTC
-	TRBV5-1	TRBJ2-7	-	CASRPGIPSYEQYF	TGCGCCAGCAGACCCGGTATACCCTCCTACGAGCAGTACTTC
TRBD2	TRBV7-8	TRBJ2-1	-	CASSFGGGSGSYNEQFF	TGTGCCAGCAGCTTTGGCGGCGGGAGCGGCTCCTACAATGAGCAGTTCTTC
-	TRBV29-1	TRBJ1-1	-	CSGGGRTEAFF	TGCAGCGGGGGGGGTAGAACTGAAGCTTTCTTT
-	TRBV6-1	TRBJ1-5	-	CASSNIGHYQPQHF	TGTGCCAGCAGTAACATCGGACACTATCAGCCCCAGCATTTT
TRBD2	TRBV10-3	TRBJ2-5	-	CATGGVAGEETQYF	TGTGCCACGGGGGGGGTAGCGGGGGAGGAGACCCAGTACTTC
-	TRBV11-3	TRBJ2-7	-	CASRASYEQYF	TGTGCCAGCAGAGCCTCCTACGAGCAGTACTTC
-	TRBV6-5	TRBJ1-1	-	CASSRLNTEAFF	TGTGCCAGCAGCCGTCTGAACACTGAAGCTTTCTTT
TRBD1	TRBV15	TRBJ2-7	-	CATSSAGTGGYEQYF	TGTGCCACCAGCAGTGCCGGGACAGGGGGCTACGAGCAGTACTTC
-	TRBV10-3	TRBJ1-1	-	CAISGVQVLNTEAFF	TGTGCCATCAGTGGGGTTCAGGTACTTAACACTGAAGCTTTCTTT
-	TRBV21-1	TRBJ1-1	-	CASSKVLGGPPEAFF	TGTGCCAGCAGCAAAGTTTTGGGGGGGCCCCCTGAAGCTTTCTTT
TRBD1	TRBV7-6	TRBJ1-1	once	CASSPRQGANTEAFF	TGTGCCAGCAGCCCCCGACAGGGGGCAAACACTGAAGCTTTCTTT
TRBD1	TRBV28	TRBJ1-1	-	CASSLGQGNTEAFF	TGTGCCAGCAGCCTGGGACAGGGGAACACTGAAGCTTTCTTT
-	TRBV27	TRBJ1-5	-	CASSADSSNQPQHF	TGTGCCAGCAGTGCCGACAGTTCCAATCAGCCCCAGCATTTT
-	TRBV6-4	TRBJ2-1	-	CASSDSSLSSNEQFF	TGTGCCAGCAGTGACTCGAGTCTGAGTTCAAATGAGCAGTTCTTC
-	TRBV9	TRBJ2-5	-	CASSVGVGLQETQYF	TGTGCCAGCAGCGTAGGTGTGGGACTTCAAGAGACCCAGTACTTC
TRBD2	TRBV15	TRBJ2-7	-	CATSSPSGSDHEQYF	TGTGCCACCAGCAGCCCTAGCGGGAGTGACCACGAGCAGTACTTC
TRBD2	TRBV11-3	TRBJ2-7	-	CASSLELADPYEQYF	TGTGCCAGCAGCTTAGAACTAGCGGATCCGTACGAGCAGTACTTC
-	TRBV6-5	TRBJ2-7	few	CASRNQQGYEQYF	TGTGCCAGCAGAAACCAACAGGGCTACGAGCAGTACTTC
TRBD1	TRBV7-9	TRBJ1-1	few	CASSSIGTGPEAFF	TGTGCCAGCAGCTCTATAGGGACAGGGCCTGAAGCTTTCTTT